This T cell receptor (beta chain) is drawn from a study of control samples from healthy donors and cancer patients. The CDR3 length is 16 residues. The germline gives CDR1 SGDLS, CDR2 YYNGEE. V gave up 1 base and J gave up 1 base; unmatched junction bases: 3. Produced via immunoSEQ multiplex PCR; TCRdb's table is partial and in-frame only. This table holds some 140,000 clones, about 94% found once. The chain is built from TRBV9 and TRBJ1-5, with 9 bases aligning to TRBD1. Sequencing was done on a sample of blood. The source of this sequence is a middle-aged man in good health. CDR3 protein: CASSVRDRESNQPQHF. CDR3 nucleotides: TGTGCCAGCAGCGTACGGGACAGGGAGAGCAATCAGCCCCAGCATTTT.